This T cell receptor beta chain was sequenced in a study of blood T cell repertoires in COVID-19. Background on the study: Samples representing acute and convalescent COVID-19 were sourced from the United States, Italy and Spain.

Clinical history reported by participants formed the basis on which cohorts were assigned. Clones were read by immunoSEQ multiplex PCR, and TCRdb kept only the in-frame ones, dropping some. The data contain about 330,000 clones, over 75% of them seen just once; the ten biggest clones take up roughly 5%. Specimen: PBMCs or T cells enriched from blood (not recorded which). The receptor was derived from a woman in her 30s who had recovered from COVID-19.

CDR3: CASSLATEGWVAEAFF. In DNA, the CDR3 is TGCGCCAGCAGCTTGGCCACTGAGGGTTGGGTGGCTGAAGCTTTCTTT. This chain links TRBV5-1 with TRBJ1-1; D ambiguous. Trimming left V 0 bases short and J 6 bases short, with 18 bases between. CDR1 is SGHRS and CDR2 is YFSETQ in the germline V gene. This CDR3 has 16 residues.